Listed here are 25 T cell receptor beta chains from one sample, sequenced in a study of shared T cell receptors in the human thymus. Profiled with immunoSEQ multiplex PCR; TCRdb holds only in-frame clones, not every one. The data contain about 400,000 clones, approximately 95% of them singletons. Input material: thymocytes. Receptor source: a human donor.

V is TRBV14 and J is TRBJ2-5; TRBD1 aligns across 12 bases. Germline assignment: CDR1 SGHDN and CDR2 FVKESK. The CDR3 loop spans 18 amino acids. Trimming removed 5 bases from V and 1 base from J; junction bases left unmatched: 11. The CDR3 DNA follows: TGTGCCAGCAGCGAGGGACAGGGGGCTGCCTTGGGCCAAGAGACCCAGTACTTC. Translating gives CASSEGQGAALGQETQYF.

This clone has just one count. V is TRBV2 and J is TRBJ2-5, with 7 bases lining up with TRBD1. Trimming at V came to 1 base and at J to 4 bases, leaving 6 bases not matched to a gene. Per the germline V gene, CDR1 is SNHLY and CDR2 is FYNNEI. The CDR3 runs 15 residues. The CDR3 coding sequence is TGTGCCAGCAGTGAAGAGGGGGCTCGTTTAGAGACCCAGTACTTC. This sequence encodes CASSEEGARLETQYF.

This rearrangement joins TRBV11-2 to TRBJ1-2, with TRBD1 as a possible D gene (5 bases). This CDR3 spans 16 amino acids. The V gene lost 0 bases and the J gene lost 2 bases, with 13 bases spanning the gap. CDR1 and CDR2 (germline): SGHAT, FQNNGV. This CDR3 is CASSLDRARQNYGYTF. DNA for the CDR3: TGTGCCAGCAGCTTAGACAGGGCTCGGCAAAACTATGGCTACACCTTC.

This chain joins TRBV30 and TRBJ1-5; D is undetermined. V was pared by 1 base and J by 2 bases, with 12 bases between. The CDR3 is 15 residues long. Germline CDR1 and CDR2: GTSNPN and SVGIG (reference sequence). CDR3 region: CAWSAPGIGNQPQHF. CDR3 nucleotide sequence: TGTGCCTGGAGTGCCCCTGGGATCGGCAATCAGCCCCAGCATTTT.

CDR3 residues: CASSSPGAHQPQHF. CDR3 in DNA: TGTGCCAGCAGCTCCCCGGGGGCACATCAGCCCCAGCATTTT. V usage is TRBV7-2 and J usage is TRBJ1-5, with D possibly TRBD1 on 6 matching bases. Germline CDR1 reads SGHTA; CDR2 reads FQGNSA. The CDR3 spans 14 residues. The V gene lost 4 bases and the J gene lost 5 bases, with 12 bases spanning the gap.

The chain links TRBV15 to TRBJ1-5, with no clear D. The V gene's germline CDR1 is LNHNV and CDR2 YYDKDF (reference sequence). CDR3 length equals 11 residues. V lost 4 bases and J 4 bases, leaving 2 bases between the germline ends. The chain's CDR3 is CATSKNQPQHF. The CDR3, as DNA: TGTGCCACCAGCAAGAATCAGCCCCAGCATTTT.

The chain is built from TRBV28 and TRBJ2-6, with D perhaps TRBD1 (5 bases). The germline V and J ends were trimmed by 1 base and 0 bases, with 16 bases remaining between them. CDR3 length: 19 amino acids. Germline V gene sequence: CDR1 MDHEN, CDR2 SYDVKM. In nucleotides, the CDR3 is TGTGCCAGCAGTTTATCGCAGGCCAGGACAAACTCTGGGGCCAACGTCCTGACTTTC. Residues: CASSLSQARTNSGANVLTF.

The chain is built from TRBV28 and TRBJ2-2; TRBD1 matches 8 bases. V dropped 2 bases and J dropped 3; count of bases not matched to a gene: 11. This CDR3 region has 18 residues. Germline V gene sequence: CDR1 MDHEN, CDR2 SYDVKM. DNA of the CDR3: TGTGCCAGCAGTTTACGAGTTCTAGGACAGGGTTACACCGGGGAGCTGTTTTTT. Its protein is CASSLRVLGQGYTGELFF. Filled out from reference TRBV28 and TRBJ2-2, the complete variable domain reads DVKVTQSSRYLVKRTGEKVFLECVQDMDHENMFWYRQDPGLGLRLIYFSYDVKMKEKGDIPEGYSVSREKKERFSLILESASTNQTSMYLCASSLRVLGQGYTGELFFGEGSRLTVL.

V is TRBV27 and J is TRBJ2-5; tentative D call: TRBD2 (6 bases). CDR3 length equals 13 residues. Germline assignment: CDR1 MNHEY and CDR2 SMNVEV (reference sequence). Trimming removed 5 bases from V and 5 bases from J, with 12 bases in between. CDR3 sequence: CASSDGGRETQYF. CDR3 DNA sequence: TGTGCCAGCAGTGACGGGGGAAGGGAGACCCAGTACTTC.

This clone has a single count. The V call is TRBV6-1, the J call TRBJ1-5; a weak D match, TRBD1 (5 bases). V shed 2 bases and J shed 6 bases, with 8 bases lying between them. The CDR3 spans 13 residues. Germline V gene data show CDR1 as MNHNS and CDR2 as SASEGT. The CDR3, as DNA: TGTGCCAGCAGTGAACGTGGGGGTCAGCCCCAGCATTTT. Protein sequence: CASSERGGQPQHF.

This chain uses TRBV5-1 with TRBJ2-3, with 9 positions matching TRBD2. V shed 1 base, J shed 6 bases, and the junction held 12 bases outside the gene matches. The CDR3 is made up of 17 amino acids. Germline V gene data show CDR1 as SGHRS and CDR2 as YFSETQ. The chain's CDR3 is CASSLRTSGYPGDTQYF. The CDR3 DNA reads TGCGCCAGCAGCTTGAGAACTAGCGGGTACCCTGGGGATACGCAGTATTTT.

Concerning this clone: One junction end disagrees with the germline gene, perhaps due to a read error. CDR3 bases: TGTGCCATCAGTGAGAAGGTATTACACTTC. Amino acid sequence: CAISEKVLHF. The rearrangement uses TRBV10-3 and TRBJ1-2; D unresolved. The CDR3 totals 10 residues. From germline, CDR1 is ENHRY and CDR2 SYGVKD.

V gene TRBV12-5 combines with J gene TRBJ2-1; D call uncertain. CDR1 and CDR2 (germline): LGHNT, FRNRAP. The CDR3 covers 12 residues. The V end was cut by 4 bases, the J end by 3 bases, with 4 bases between. CDR3: CASGSLYNEQFF. In DNA form, the CDR3 reads TGTGCTAGTGGTTCCCTCTACAATGAGCAGTTCTTC.

This chain connects TRBV4-1 to TRBJ2-7, with TRBD2 identical over 13 bases. The CDR3 is 20 residues long. V lost 4 bases, J lost 5 bases, and 20 bases stayed unmatched. Germline V lookup: CDR1 MGHRA, CDR2 YSYEKL. In DNA, the CDR3 is TGCGCCAGCAGCCCCGTGGGCCAGGGCCGACTAGCGGGAGGCGACGACGAGCAGTACTTC. Translation gives CASSPVGQGRLAGGDDEQYF.

The chain carries TRBV5-1 and TRBJ2-1, with a possible D match to TRBD1 (6 bases). The CDR3 sequence is 15 residues long. Trimming cost V 3 bases and J 6 bases, with 16 bases left between them. Germline V gives CDR1 SGHRS, CDR2 YFSETQ. The CDR3 loop reads CASSSGQTLRNEQFF. The CDR3 DNA reads as TGCGCCAGCAGCTCCGGACAGACCTTACGCAATGAGCAGTTCTTC.

The chain uses TRBV28 and TRBJ2-1; D unclear. The V end lost 2 bases, the J end lost 2 bases, and 7 bases lay between the germline ends. Germline lookup yields CDR1 MDHEN and CDR2 SYDVKM. This CDR3 region has 14 residues. In DNA, the CDR3 is TGTGCCAGCAGTTTAGTGGCAGCCTACAATGAGCAGTTCTTC. Its translation: CASSLVAAYNEQFF.

V usage is TRBV28 and J usage is TRBJ2-3; D unclear. From germline, CDR1 is MDHEN and CDR2 SYDVKM. The CDR3 is 13 residues long. The DNA for the CDR3 is TGTGCGGCCGGGCCTATCGGTCTAGATACGCAGTATTTT. It codes for CAAGPIGLDTQYF.

The V and J genes are TRBV5-1 and TRBJ1-2; the match to TRBD1 covers 11 bases. The CDR3 spans 15 residues. Trimming at V came to 6 bases and at J to 3 bases, leaving 7 bases not matched to a gene. Germline CDR1 is SGHRS and CDR2 is YFSETQ. The CDR3 bases are TGCGCCAGCACCCGGGAGGACAGGGGGCACTATGGCTACACCTTC. Translation: CASTREDRGHYGYTF.

The genes are TRBV7-9 and TRBJ2-7; perhaps TRBD2 as D (5 bases). This CDR3 is built from 14 residues. The V end lost 7 bases, the J end lost 5 bases, and 18 bases lay between the germline ends. In germline, CDR1 is SEHNR, CDR2 FQNEAQ (reference sequence). CDR3 protein: CASTPVPGFNEQYF. In DNA form, the CDR3 reads TGTGCCAGCACCCCAGTGCCGGGATTTAACGAGCAGTACTTC.

As regards this clone: The junction departs from germline at one end; a sequencing error may be responsible. The chain joins TRBV5-6 to TRBJ1-1; D may be TRBD1 (6 bases). The CDR3 is made up of 15 amino acids. Germline V gene data show CDR1 as SGHDT and CDR2 as YYEEEE. CDR3 coding DNA: TGTACCAGCAGCCCCCTCGGGGGGGCGGGAACTGAAGCTTTCTTT. Translation gives CTSSPLGGAGTEAFF.

This clone has just one count. The chain is built from TRBV30 and TRBJ2-7; 9 positions match TRBD1. With V trimmed by 3 bases and J by 0 bases, 12 bases remained unmatched. CDR3 size: 17 residues. From germline, CDR1 is GTSNPN and CDR2 SVGIG (reference sequence). CDR3 sequence (DNA): TGTGCCTGGAGACCGGGACAGGGCGACTTAATCTCCTACGAGCAGTACTTC. It encodes CAWRPGQGDLISYEQYF.

V gene TRBV2 combines with J gene TRBJ2-7, with TRBD1 matching over 10 bases. From germline, CDR1 is SNHLY and CDR2 FYNNEI. This CDR3 comprises 14 residues. V shed 6 bases and J 5 bases; nucleotides not matched to a gene: 7. The CDR3 DNA reads TGTGCCAGCAGAGCAGGGACAGGGGTCCACGAGCAGTACTTC. Its translation is CASRAGTGVHEQYF.

The chain uses TRBV16 and TRBJ1-2; D uncertain. With 7 bases removed from V and 2 bases from J, the gap between germline ends came to 26 bases. Germline V gene sequence: CDR1 KGHSY, CDR2 FQNENV. CDR3 length: 18 residues. CDR3 sequence (DNA): TGTGCCAGCACCCCCTTTAAAAGGCAGCCGACGCTGAACTATGGCTACACCTTC. Its protein product is CASTPFKRQPTLNYGYTF.

The V gene is TRBV29-1, the J gene TRBJ2-1; D ambiguous. V gave up 6 bases and J gave up 9 bases, with 9 bases separating them. The CDR3 loop spans 10 amino acids. CDR1 SQVTM and CDR2 ANQGSEA come from the germline V gene. CDR3 protein: CSVLWGEQFF. CDR3 DNA sequence: TGCAGCGTCCTCTGGGGTGAGCAGTTCTTC.

This clone has just one count. The rearrangement links TRBV27 to TRBJ2-7, with D perhaps matching TRBD1 (5 bases). The V gene lost 4 bases and the J gene lost 4 bases, with 8 bases spanning the gap. The CDR3 is made up of 12 amino acids. The germline V gene has CDR1 MNHEY and CDR2 SMNVEV (reference sequence). The CDR3 region has the DNA TGTGCCAGCAGTTCAGGGAAATACGAGCAGTACTTC. Protein sequence: CASSSGKYEQYF.